A single TCR beta chain is shown here with its context. Its antigen is undetermined. The source of the sample is a study of vaccination effects on CD4 cells after COVID-19. Profiled with immunoSEQ multiplex PCR; TCRdb holds only in-frame clones, not every one. Of 45,000 to 65,000 clones in the sample, around 85% were seen once. In the ViraFEST assay, antigen-specific CD4+ clonotypes were identified by expansion after peptide-pool stimulation. Investigators separated out CD4+ T cells once around 11 days of culture had passed. They grew some 1.9 million PBMC in each well, adding around 10 IU/ml IL-2 and 8.5 to 10 ug/ml peptides. The germline V gene has CDR1 SGHRS and CDR2 YFSETQ. The CDR3 is made up of 17 amino acids. V lost 0 bases and J 3 bases, leaving 16 bases between the germline ends.

V and J are TRBV5-1 and TRBJ1-3; D possibly corresponds to TRBD1 (5 bases). This receptor was taken from a human donor who received a COVID-19 vaccine. Material: CD4+ T cells from PBMCs cultured with HCoV-229E spike peptides, obtained before COVID-19 vaccination. CDR3 amino acids: CASSLDRQGVGGNTIYF. Here the CDR3 DNA reads TGCGCCAGCAGCTTGGACCGGCAGGGAGTTGGTGGAAACACCATATATTTT.